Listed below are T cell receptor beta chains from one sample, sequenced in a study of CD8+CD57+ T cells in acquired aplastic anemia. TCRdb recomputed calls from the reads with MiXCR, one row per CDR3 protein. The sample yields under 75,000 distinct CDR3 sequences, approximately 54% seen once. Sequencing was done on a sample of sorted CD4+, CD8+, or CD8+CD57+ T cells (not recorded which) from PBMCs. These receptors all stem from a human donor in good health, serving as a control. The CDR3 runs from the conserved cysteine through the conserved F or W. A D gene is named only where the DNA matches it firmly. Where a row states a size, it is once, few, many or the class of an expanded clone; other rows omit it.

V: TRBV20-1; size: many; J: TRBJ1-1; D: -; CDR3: CSARSAGVGSTEAFF; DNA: TGCAGTGCTAGATCTGCTGGGGTGGGTAGCACTGAAGCTTTCTTT
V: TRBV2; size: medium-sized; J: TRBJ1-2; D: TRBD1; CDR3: CASLSVQGGGYTF; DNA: TGTGCCAGCTTATCCGTACAGGGGGGCGGCTACACCTTC
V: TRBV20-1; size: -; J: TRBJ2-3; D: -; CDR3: CSAHLSGTDTQYF; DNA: TGCAGTGCCCACCTTTCCGGCACAGATACGCAGTATTTT
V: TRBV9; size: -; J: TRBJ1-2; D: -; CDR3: CASSGDGGGGYTF; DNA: TGTGCCAGCAGCGGGGATGGGGGAGGTGGCTACACCTTC
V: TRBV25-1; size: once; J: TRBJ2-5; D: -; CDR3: CASSEYTAGPFQETQYF; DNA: TGTGCCAGCAGTGAATACACGGCAGGCCCATTCCAAGAGACCCAGTACTTC
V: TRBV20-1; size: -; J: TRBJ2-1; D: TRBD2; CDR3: CSATGTSGRASPFF; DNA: TGCAGTGCTACCGGGACTAGCGGGAGGGCCAGTCCGTTCTTC
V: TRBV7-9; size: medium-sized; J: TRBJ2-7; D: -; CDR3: CASSPPEAYEQYF; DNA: TGTGCCAGCAGCCCCCCGGAAGCCTACGAGCAGTACTTC
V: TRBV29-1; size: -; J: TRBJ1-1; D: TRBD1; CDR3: CSVQQGGNTEAFF; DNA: TGCAGCGTGCAGCAGGGGGGGAACACTGAAGCTTTCTTT
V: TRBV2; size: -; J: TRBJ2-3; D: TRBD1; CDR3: CATGTGRTDTQYF; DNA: TGTGCCACCGGGACAGGGCGCACAGATACGCAGTATTTT
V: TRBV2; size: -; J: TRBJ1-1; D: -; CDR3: CASRPALNTEAFF; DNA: TGTGCCAGCAGGCCCGCCTTGAACACTGAAGCTTTCTTT
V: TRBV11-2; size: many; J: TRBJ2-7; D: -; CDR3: CASSPSRDKGFSLCCEQYF; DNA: TGTGCCAGCAGCCCGTCCCGGGACAAGGGGTTTTCACTCTGCTGCGAGCAGTACTTC
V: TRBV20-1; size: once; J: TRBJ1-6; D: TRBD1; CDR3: CSATRTGEGSPLHF; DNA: TGCAGTGCTACCAGGACAGGGGAGGGTTCACCCCTCCACTTT
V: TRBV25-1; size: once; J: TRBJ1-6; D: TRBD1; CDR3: CASSEAGTGGWGSPLHF; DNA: TGTGCCAGCAGTGAAGCCGGGACAGGGGGCTGGGGTTCACCCCTCCACTTT
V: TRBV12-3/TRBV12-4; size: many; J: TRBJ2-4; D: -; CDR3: CASSFRDLGWGNIQYF; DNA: TGTGCCAGCAGTTTCCGCGATTTAGGGTGGGGAAACATTCAGTACTTC